The clone carrying this TCR beta chain was seen at least ten times. Noted time point: newly diagnosed GD, antithyroid drugs for less than 3 months. Construction of the TCR library relied on RNA isolated from PBMCs. A volume of around 8.7 milliliters of peripheral blood was collected in EDTA tubes. HTBI primers from iRepertoire and Arm-PCR of CDR3 regions yielded the TCR beta libraries. TCRdb recomputed calls from the multiplex PCR reads with MiXCR, one row per CDR3 protein. Among about 200,000 distinct CDR3 sequences listed, approximately 16% were seen once. The V gene lost 2 bases and the J gene lost 5 bases, with 13 bases spanning the gap. The CDR3 runs 14 residues. Germline V gene lookup returns CDR1 DFQATT and CDR2 SNEGSKA (reference sequence). The source of the sample is a study of regulatory T cells in long-lasting Graves disease.

The sequence was obtained from a female donor with Graves disease. Sequenced material: peripheral blood mononuclear cells (PBMCs), taken at new diagnosis, from a patient treated with antithyroid drugs. V usage is TRBV20-1 and J usage is TRBJ1-3; a possible D gene is TRBD1 (5 bases). This CDR3 is CSARQGGIRNTIYF. In DNA form, the CDR3 reads TGCAGTGCTAGACAGGGAGGCATTCGAAACACCATATATTTT.